This entry lists 10 T cell receptor beta chains sequenced from one sample in a study of blood T cell repertoires in COVID-19. TCRdb keeps only in-frame clones here, not all; method: immunoSEQ multiplex PCR. The profile covers 80,000 to 100,000 clones, with 85% to 90% appearing a single time and approximately 1.6% taken by the ten largest. The sequenced material came from peripheral blood. The source of these receptors is a human donor with active COVID-19. The donor label of this sample is uncertain.

The V call is TRBV29-1, the J call TRBJ2-1, with 7 bases fitting TRBD2. The CDR3 runs 14 residues. CDR1 is SQVTM, CDR2 ANQGSEA, per germline. The trim removed 7 bases at V and 0 bases at J, leaving 6 bases unmatched. CDR3 bases: TGCAGCGAATCGCGGGGGAGCTCCTACAATGAGCAGTTCTTC. It specifies CSESRGSSYNEQFF.

The rearrangement links TRBV19 to TRBJ2-3; D possibly corresponds to TRBD1 (5 bases). V dropped 4 bases and J dropped 2 bases, with 16 bases sitting between them. Germline assignment: CDR1 LNHDA and CDR2 SQIVND (reference sequence). This CDR3 comprises 16 residues. CDR3 region: CASSRRGVLSTDTQYF. In DNA form, the CDR3 reads TGTGCCAGTAGTAGAAGGGGTGTGTTATCCACAGATACGCAGTATTTT.

The chain links TRBV7-9 to TRBJ1-2; no firm D call. The CDR3 has 13 residues. The germline V and J ends were trimmed by 6 bases and 8 bases, with 16 bases remaining between them. Germline assignment: CDR1 SEHNR and CDR2 FQNEAQ (reference sequence). The DNA for the CDR3 is TGTGCCAGCAGAAACAGTCCGGTTCAGGGCTACACCTTC. Translated: CASRNSPVQGYTF.

This chain uses TRBV3-1 (or the pseudogene TRBV3-2) with TRBJ2-3; 7 bases map to TRBD2. This CDR3 contains 18 residues. CDR1 and CDR2 (germline): LGHDT, YNNKEL (reference sequence). V lost 0 bases and J lost 0; bases outside the gene matches: 9. In DNA, the CDR3 is TGTGCCAGCAGCCAAGATGGAGGGCCAGCGGGGAGCACAGATACGCAGTATTTT. Translated: CASSQDGGPAGSTDTQYF.

The V and J genes are TRBV18 and TRBJ1-1; TRBD1 might be the D (5 bases). The V gene lost 2 bases and the J gene lost 0 bases, with 10 bases spanning the gap. CDR3 length: 15 residues. CDR1 and CDR2 from the germline V gene are KGHSH and LQKENI. The CDR3 nucleotides are TGTGCCAGCTCACCAAGACAGAAGATGAACACTGAAGCTTTCTTT. This translates into CASSPRQKMNTEAFF.

J is TRBJ1-6 and V is TRBV7-2, with 10 bases lining up with TRBD1. The CDR3 loop spans 16 amino acids. The V gene's germline CDR1 is SGHTA and CDR2 FQGNSA. V was pared by 3 bases and J by 10 bases, with 9 bases of the junction left unmatched. CDR3 protein: CASSLKLGQGSSPLHF. The CDR3 nucleotides read TGTGCCAGCAGCTTGAAGTTGGGACAGGGGTCATCACCCCTCCACTTT.

The rearrangement uses TRBV2 and TRBJ1-2, with TRBD1 matching over 8 bases. The CDR3 sequence is 16 residues long. CDR1 SNHLY and CDR2 FYNNEI come from the germline V gene. The V gene end was trimmed by 2 bases and the J gene end by 6 bases; junction bases not matched to a gene: 11. The CDR3 spells CASSESRTGFQHGYTF. CDR3 nucleotide sequence: TGTGCCAGCAGTGAAAGTAGGACAGGGTTCCAGCATGGCTACACCTTC.

This clone was observed once. V is TRBV27 and J is TRBJ2-1; 9 nucleotides line up with TRBD1. V shed 10 bases, J shed 8 bases, and the junction held 12 bases outside the gene matches. The CDR3 runs 14 residues. CDR1 is MNHEY, CDR2 SMNVEV, per germline (reference sequence). CDR3 nucleotides: TGTGCCACCAGCCCGGGACAGGGAGGGCATGAGCAGTTCTTC. Translation gives CATSPGQGGHEQFF.

This chain joins TRBV7-2 and TRBJ2-3; 10 nucleotides line up with TRBD2. Trimming removed 5 bases from V and 2 bases from J; junction bases left unmatched: 7. CDR3 length: 16 amino acids. The germline gives CDR1 SGHTA, CDR2 FQGNSA. The CDR3 DNA reads TGTGCCAGCAGCCTCAGCGGACTAGCGGACACAGATACGCAGTATTTT. It codes for CASSLSGLADTDTQYF.

The chain uses TRBV25-1 and TRBJ1-2, with D tentatively TRBD1 (5 bases). This CDR3 is built from 13 residues. Trimming stripped 7 bases from V and 4 bases from J, with 13 bases between. Germline loops: CDR1 MGHDK, CDR2 SYGVNS. The CDR3 is CASTSGSSYGYTF. The CDR3 region has the DNA TGTGCCAGCACTTCAGGGTCTAGCTATGGCTACACCTTC.